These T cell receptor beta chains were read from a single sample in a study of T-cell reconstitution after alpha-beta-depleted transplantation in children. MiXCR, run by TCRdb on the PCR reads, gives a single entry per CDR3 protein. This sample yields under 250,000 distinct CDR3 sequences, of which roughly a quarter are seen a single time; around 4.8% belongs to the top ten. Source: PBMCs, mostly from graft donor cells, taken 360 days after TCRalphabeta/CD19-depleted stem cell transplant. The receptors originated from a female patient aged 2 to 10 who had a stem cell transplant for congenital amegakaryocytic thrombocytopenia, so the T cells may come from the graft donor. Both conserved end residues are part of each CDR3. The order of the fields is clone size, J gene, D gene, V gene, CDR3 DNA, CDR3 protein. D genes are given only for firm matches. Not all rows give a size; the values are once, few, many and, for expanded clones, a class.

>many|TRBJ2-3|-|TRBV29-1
TGCAGCGTTGGTGTCAGCCTAGGCACAGATACGCAGTATTTT
CSVGVSLGTDTQYF
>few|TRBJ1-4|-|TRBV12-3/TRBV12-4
TGTGCCAGCAGTGGACCCGGGGCAGGGGCAAATGAAAAACTGTTTTTT
CASSGPGAGANEKLFF
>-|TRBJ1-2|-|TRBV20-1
TGCAGTGCTAGAGATAACAGAGCCCGCGGGGGCTACACCTTC
CSARDNRARGGYTF
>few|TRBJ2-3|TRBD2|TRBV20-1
TGCAGTGCAAGCGGGAGGGCCGGCACAGATACGCAGTATTTT
CSASGRAGTDTQYF
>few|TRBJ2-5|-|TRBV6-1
TGTGCCAGCAGCTTCTACAGGGCCAAAGAGACCCAGTACTTC
CASSFYRAKETQYF
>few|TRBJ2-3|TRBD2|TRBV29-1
TGCAGCGTTGCGGTAGCGGGGAACACAGATACGCAGTATTTT
CSVAVAGNTDTQYF
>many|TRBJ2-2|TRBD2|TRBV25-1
TGTGCCAGCAGTGTCGGGGGGTTTATCACCGGGGAGCTGTTTTTT
CASSVGGFITGELFF
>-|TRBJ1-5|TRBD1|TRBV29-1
TGCAGCGCCGGCGACAGGGGCGAGGCCCAGCATTTT
CSAGDRGEAQHF
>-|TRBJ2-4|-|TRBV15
TGTGCCACCAGCAGACAGTCCGCGTCCAAAAACATTCAGTACTTC
CATSRQSASKNIQYF
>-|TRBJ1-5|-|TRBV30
TGTGCCTGGTCCACAGGGATTCAGCCCCAGCATTTT
CAWSTGIQPQHF
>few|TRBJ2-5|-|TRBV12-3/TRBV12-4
TGTGCCAGCACCTTGGTGGGGGCCCAAGAGACCCAGTACTTC
CASTLVGAQETQYF
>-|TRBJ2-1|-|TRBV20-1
TGCAGTGCTAGTCCTCTGGGTGGCTACAATGAGCAGTTCTTC
CSASPLGGYNEQFF
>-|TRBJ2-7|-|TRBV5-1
TGCGCCAGCAGCTTGGGGGGATGGGGGAATCAACAGGGCGAGCAGTACTTC
CASSLGGWGNQQGEQYF
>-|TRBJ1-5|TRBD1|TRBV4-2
TGTGCCAGCAGCCACCGCTTATCGAATGGCAGGGGGCTCGATAGCAATCAGCCCCAGCATTTT
CASSHRLSNGRGLDSNQPQHF
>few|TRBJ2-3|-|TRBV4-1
TGCGCCAGCAGCCAGGGACACTTAGGGACAGATACGCAGTATTTT
CASSQGHLGTDTQYF
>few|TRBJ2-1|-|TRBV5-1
TGCGCCAGCAGCTTCGGGCTTACTCCCGATGAGCAGTTCTTC
CASSFGLTPDEQFF
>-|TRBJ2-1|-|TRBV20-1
TGCAGTGCTAGCCCGAGCTCCTACAATGAGCAGTTCTTC
CSASPSSYNEQFF
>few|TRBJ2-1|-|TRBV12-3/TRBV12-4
TGTGCCAGCAGACCTAGCATGGGAGGGGGCTCCTACAATGAGCAGTTCTTC
CASRPSMGGGSYNEQFF
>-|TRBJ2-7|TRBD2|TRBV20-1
TGCAGTGCGCGTGGCCTAGCGGGGGTCTACGAGCAGTACTTC
CSARGLAGVYEQYF
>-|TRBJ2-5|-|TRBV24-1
TGTGCCACCAGTGACCTCCCGCTAGCAGGTCGGGACCAAGAGACCCAGTACTTC
CATSDLPLAGRDQETQYF
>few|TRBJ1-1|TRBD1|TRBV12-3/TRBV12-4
TGTGCCAGCAGTACCCCCGGACAGGGCGGAGGAGTTAAAACTGAAGCTTTCTTT
CASSTPGQGGGVKTEAFF
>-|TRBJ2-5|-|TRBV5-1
TGCGCCAGCAGCCCCGGAGGGCTAGAGACCCAGTACTTC
CASSPGGLETQYF
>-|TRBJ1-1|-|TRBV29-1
TGCAGCGCAGGGAGGGCATGGGGCACTGAAGCTTTCTTT
CSAGRAWGTEAFF
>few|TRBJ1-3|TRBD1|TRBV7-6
TGTGCCAGCAGCCGGACAGGATCTGGAAACACCATATATTTT
CASSRTGSGNTIYF
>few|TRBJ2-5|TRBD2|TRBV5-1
TGCGCCAGCAGCTTGGCATTGGGGGGGTCCTGGGAGACCCAGTACTTC
CASSLALGGSWETQYF
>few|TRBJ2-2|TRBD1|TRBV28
TGTGCCAGCAGTCTCGCCCAGACAGGGCCCACCGGGGAGCTGTTTTTT
CASSLAQTGPTGELFF
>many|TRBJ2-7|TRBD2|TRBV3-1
TGTGCCAGCAGCCTTGGACTAGCGGGGACCTACGAGCAGTACTTC
CASSLGLAGTYEQYF
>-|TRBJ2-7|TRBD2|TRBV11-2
TGTGCCAGCAGCCAATTTTCCGGGACTAGCGTCCTCACCGAGCAGTACTTC
CASSQFSGTSVLTEQYF
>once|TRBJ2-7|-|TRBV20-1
TGCAGTGCTATTAGTATTGGTCCAGGGGGGCCGACCTACGAGCAGTACTTC
CSAISIGPGGPTYEQYF